This TCR beta chain was recovered during a study of T cell responses to AZD1222 COVID-19 vaccine listed by TCRdb under 2021. With respect to the entire study: AZD1222 recipients whose second dose came at about 4 weeks and those whose second dose came at about 12 weeks were combined into one group, since spike-specific TCR depth and breadth did not differ between the two schedules. Trial participants were enrolled by age into 18-55, 56-69 and 70-plus year subgroups, with roughly 160, 29 and 62 TCR-sequenced participants respectively. TCR sequencing was performed for about 250 trial participants, of whom 207 were given two doses of AZD1222 and about 25 were given two doses of MenACWY control vaccine. The research as a whole found: Because no day 14 peak-response samples were available, the repertoires could be characterized only after the peak T cell response. The 56-69-year group was small, and its depth increase did not reach significance, likely because of low power. The vaccine-associated CD4 TCRs covered the entire spike protein, and the dominant responses fell in regions 160-218 and 743-854. Conclusions about previously exposed vaccinees are limited because only five to seven AZD1222 recipients were SARS-CoV-2 seropositive at baseline. Spike-specific TCR breadth and depth rose significantly after two AZD1222 doses compared with day 0 and with MenACWY recipients. Most participants were white British and females outnumbered males, and the authors suggested that clonal diversity may have been underestimated. Epitopes outside the regions mutated in the B.1.351 and B.1.1.7 variants were reportedly recognized by nearly half of the unique spike-specific TCRs.

Explained via the paper, the time point label denotes: baseline before first vaccination. Vaccinee samples came from UK trials COV001 and COV002, including a single-blind randomized controlled phase 2/3 trial of AZD1222 (ChAdOx1 nCoV-19) in healthy adults. Trial participant PBMC samples were collected at day 0 and day 28 after the second dose for TCRbeta chain sequencing. From V the trimming removes 5 bases and from J it removes 6 bases, while the gene matches leave 2 bases of the junction unaccounted for. From the germline V gene (reference sequence), CDR1 is LNHDA and CDR2 is SQIVND. Inclusive of the bounding cysteine and phenylalanine, the CDR3 is 14 residues long. Just the 42-base CDR3 DNA is kept, in frame starting at base 1. As regards this clone: Its antigen remains undetermined. Base qualities are not at hand, and no much larger clone is one base apart.

The CDR3 regions of human TCRbeta chains were subjected to immunosequencing. As for the original processing: Repertoire TCRs were matched against a reference library of SARS-CoV-2-specific TCRs generated with the MIRA antigen-specificity platform. Breadth was defined as the fraction of unique TCRs that were SARS-CoV-2-associated. Depth was defined as the fraction of total T cells that were SARS-CoV-2-associated. Using the MIRA data, every spike-specific TCR was mapped to the spike region that the TCR reacted to and assigned to either a CD4 or a CD8 class. Log10-transformed breadth and depth values were compared by one-way ANOVA with Sidak's multiple comparisons tests. TCRdb limited this immuneACCESS table to in-frame rearrangements with V and J called. A share of clones is missing; checked studies link under half to unresolved V genes, and the rest is unexplained. That table supplies the V and J calls and clone size; D and trimming were determined from the DNA. The sample records over 110,000 clones, more than 85% of which are singletons. Around 2.8% of the sample comes from the top ten.

The origin of this receptor is an adult in good health. The starting material was peripheral blood, obtained on day 0 of AZD1222 vaccination. The V gene is TRBV19 and the J gene is TRBJ2-1; 12 bases in the junction line up with TRBD2. The DNA sequence reads TGTGCCAGTAGTCGGACTAGCGGGGCCAATGAGCAGTTCTTC. The translation is CASSRTSGANEQFF.